These 20 T cell receptor beta chains came from one sample sequenced in a study of preoperative IRX-2 immunotherapy in early breast cancer. The treatment: preoperative locoregional IRX-2 cytokine immunotherapy. The data were produced by immunoSEQ multiplex PCR, yet TCRdb's version contains in-frame clones alone and is incomplete. The sample contains 25,000 to 35,000 clones, approximately 80% of which appear only once. Sampling was carried out from a patient treated with IRX-2 immunotherapy. These TCRs come from a human donor with breast cancer.

The chain joins TRBV18 to TRBJ2-7; 8 bases fit TRBD1. Germline V lookup: CDR1 KGHSH, CDR2 LQKENI. The CDR3 has 15 residues. Trimming took 3 bases from V and 4 from J; bases not matched to a gene: 8. CDR3 sequence (DNA): TGTGCCAGCTCACCCCCACAAAGACAGGGGTACGAGCAGTACTTC. Its translation: CASSPPQRQGYEQYF.

The count of this clone is one. This CDR3 reads CAVGTGGYTEAFF. CDR3 nucleotides: TGTGCCGTAGGAACAGGGGGCTACACTGAAGCTTTCTTT. This rearrangement joins TRBV7-1 to TRBJ1-1; 9 bases line up with TRBD1. TRBV7-1 is marked as an open reading frame, function uncertain. The CDR3 consists of 13 residues. V shed 11 bases and J 3 bases; nucleotides not matched to a gene: 7.

V gene TRBV11-3 combines with J gene TRBJ2-5; 9 bases agree with TRBD1. This CDR3 is 15 amino acids long. V shed 2 bases, J shed 8 bases, and the junction held 9 bases outside the gene matches. In germline, CDR1 is SGHNT, CDR2 YENEEA. The CDR3 DNA reads as TGTGCCAGCAGCTTAAGGGACAGGGCCAAGAGAACCCAGTACTTC. This codes for CASSLRDRAKRTQYF.

The J gene is TRBJ2-3, the V gene TRBV29-1; D tentatively reads TRBD1 or TRBD2 (5 bases each). Trimming took off 6 bases at V and 4 bases at J, with 20 bases between the two ends. The germline V gene encodes CDR1 SQVTM and CDR2 ANQGSEA. The CDR3 runs to 15 residues. CDR3 amino acids: CSVVGTSEGPDTQYF. Written as DNA, the CDR3 is TGCAGCGTCGTGGGGACGTCTGAAGGTCCAGATACGCAGTATTTT.

The CDR3 here is CASSNRVGELFF. DNA for the CDR3: TGTGCCAGCAGCAACAGGGTGGGGGAGCTGTTTTTT. The chain couples TRBV6-8 to TRBJ2-2, with a possible D match to TRBD1 (6 bases). V lost 6 bases and J lost 8, with 10 bases in between. CDR1 is MNHGY, CDR2 SAAAGT, per germline. The CDR3 spans 12 residues.

V and J are TRBV11-3 and TRBJ2-1; D gene unclear. The V gene's germline CDR1 is SGHNT and CDR2 YENEEA. This CDR3 is 14 amino acids long. Trimming pared 3 bases from V and 5 bases from J, leaving 11 bases between. CDR3 sequence reads: CASSLVLGHNEQFF. The CDR3 DNA follows: TGTGCCAGCAGCTTGGTCCTCGGCCACAATGAGCAGTTCTTC.

The DNA for the CDR3 is TGTGCCTGGAACCCTCTGGACAGGACTGAAGCTTTCTTT. As protein: CAWNPLDRTEAFF. This chain links TRBV30 with TRBJ1-1; 7 bases align to TRBD1. Trimming cost V 4 bases and J 5 bases; bases outside gene matches: 7. The CDR3 is made up of 13 amino acids. Germline V gives CDR1 GTSNPN, CDR2 SVGIG (reference sequence).

This clone was detected a few times. The V and J genes are TRBV19 and TRBJ2-7, with 8 bases lining up with TRBD1. V was pared by 3 bases and J by 3 bases, with 16 bases of the junction left unmatched. The CDR3 is 18 amino acids. Germline V lookup: CDR1 LNHDA, CDR2 SQIVND (reference sequence). The CDR3 sequence: CASSMEDSRTGLDYEQYF. In DNA form, the CDR3 reads TGTGCCAGTAGTATGGAGGACTCAAGGACAGGGTTGGACTACGAGCAGTACTTC.

The chain combines TRBV5-1 with TRBJ2-3; TRBD1 aligns across 9 bases. Unmatched junction bases numbered 2, after V lost 0 bases and J lost 3 bases. The germline CDR1 and CDR2 sequences are SGHRS and YFSETQ. This CDR3 has 15 amino acids. The CDR3: CASSLVGQGTDTQYF. DNA of the CDR3: TGCGCCAGCAGCTTGGTAGGACAGGGGACAGATACGCAGTATTTT. Using reference TRBV5-1 and TRBJ2-3 for the parts outside the CDR3, the full variable domain is KAGVTQTPRYLIKTRGQQVTLSCSPISGHRSVSWYQQTPGQGLQFLFEYFSETQRNKGNFPGRFSGRQFSNSRSEMNVSTLELGDSALYLCASSLVGQGTDTQYFGPGTRLTVL.

This clone occurred a few times. The J gene is TRBJ1-5, the V gene TRBV30; D gene uncertain. The CDR3 has 14 residues. CDR1 GTSNPN and CDR2 SVGIG come from the germline V gene (reference sequence). V shed 2 bases and J shed 6 bases, with 14 bases lying between them. The CDR3 region has the DNA TGTGCCTGGAGTTTGGGGAACTCCCGTCAGCCCCAGCATTTT. Translated: CAWSLGNSRQPQHF.

Sample share makes this clone medium-sized. The V and J genes are TRBV11-3 and TRBJ2-6; the match to TRBD1 covers 7 bases. CDR3 length: 19 amino acids. CDR1 and CDR2 (germline): SGHNT, YENEEA. V shed 5 bases and J 0 bases; nucleotides not matched to a gene: 13. CDR3: CASSPPPGQLNSGANVLTF. The CDR3, as DNA: TGTGCCAGCAGCCCCCCCCCGGGACAGCTAAACTCTGGGGCCAACGTCCTGACTTTC.

This sequence joins TRBV23-1 and TRBJ1-1; D possibly corresponds to TRBD1 (5 bases). Being an ORF, TRBV23-1 has a function that is uncertain. The CDR3 has 15 amino acids. V dropped 6 bases and J dropped 1 base, with 15 bases sitting between them. CDR3 sequence reads: CASSQAGHPNTEAFF. CDR3 DNA: TGCGCCAGCAGCCAGGCAGGACACCCGAACACTGAAGCTTTCTTT.

The chain links TRBV14 to TRBJ1-5; D is unclear. V was trimmed by 4 bases and J by 3 bases, leaving 7 bases between them. The CDR3 length is 13 residues. CDR1 and CDR2 (germline): SGHDN, FVKESK. The CDR3: CASSLSINQPQHF. For the CDR3, the DNA is TGTGCCAGCAGCCTAAGCATCAATCAGCCCCAGCATTTT.

The rearrangement joins TRBV10-1 to TRBJ2-7; D tentatively fits TRBD1 or TRBD2 (5 bases each). Germline CDR1 WNHNN, CDR2 SYGVQD (reference sequence). V was cut by 11 bases and J by 3 bases, with 17 bases left in between. This CDR3 comprises 13 residues. The CDR3 DNA sequence: TGCGCCGGGCCTCGGGACGATTACTACGAGCAGTACTTC. Translation: CAGPRDDYYEQYF.

The chain links TRBV12-2 to TRBJ2-4; whether TRBD2, the table's D call, matches the DNA was not checked. TRBV12-2 is a recognized pseudogene. The CDR3 contains 16 residues. The CDR3 here is CAREGCLKRSKNIQYF. CDR3 nucleotides: TGTGCGAGGGAGGGGTGTCTCAAAAGGTCCAAAAACATTCAGTACTTC.

The V and J genes are TRBV5-1 and TRBJ1-6; the match to TRBD1 covers 7 bases. Germline trimming cut 3 bases from V and 9 bases from J; bases unmatched to any gene: 12. The CDR3 has 16 amino acids. Germline loops: CDR1 SGHRS, CDR2 YFSETQ. CDR3 nucleotide sequence: TGCGCCAGCAGCTCTCAGGGGGATCTTAGTAGTTCACCCCTCCACTTT. Protein product: CASSSQGDLSSSPLHF. The full variable domain, rest sourced from reference TRBV5-1 and TRBJ1-6, is KAGVTQTPRYLIKTRGQQVTLSCSPISGHRSVSWYQQTPGQGLQFLFEYFSETQRNKGNFPGRFSGRQFSNSRSEMNVSTLELGDSALYLCASSSQGDLSSSPLHFGNGTRLTVT.

This sequence joins TRBV28 and TRBJ1-5, with a tentative D call TRBD1 (5 bases). V was shortened by 3 bases and J by 1 base, with 10 bases between the two germline ends. Germline V CDR1 and CDR2: MDHEN, SYDVKM. CDR3 length: 15 residues. This CDR3 is CASSFGAGSNQPQHF. For the CDR3, the DNA is TGTGCCAGCAGTTTTGGGGCAGGGAGCAATCAGCCCCAGCATTTT.

V and J are TRBV5-1 and TRBJ1-1; 11 nucleotides align to TRBD1. Germline CDR1 reads SGHRS; CDR2 reads YFSETQ. The CDR3 extends over 16 amino acids. Germline trimming cut 3 bases from V and 4 bases from J; bases unmatched to any gene: 8. The CDR3 sequence: CASSSGQGARSTEAFF. The CDR3 DNA follows: TGCGCCAGCAGCTCAGGACAGGGGGCAAGGTCCACTGAAGCTTTCTTT.

V gene TRBV6-8 combines with J gene TRBJ1-2; 7 bases align to TRBD1. The CDR3 totals 16 residues. The trim removed 0 bases at V and 0 bases at J, leaving 4 bases unmatched. Germline CDR1 MNHGY, CDR2 SAAAGT. CDR3 nucleotides: TGTGCCAGCAGTTACTCCAGGGGGGACTCTAACTATGGCTACACCTTC. The encoded protein is CASSYSRGDSNYGYTF.

This clone was detected a few times. V is TRBV28 and J is TRBJ2-3; D not resolved. Trimming left V 6 bases short and J 2 bases short, with 12 bases between. The CDR3 runs 14 residues. Germline loops: CDR1 MDHEN, CDR2 SYDVKM. CDR3 coding DNA: TGTGCCAGCAGCCGGTTAAGGATCACAGATACGCAGTATTTT. Amino acid sequence: CASSRLRITDTQYF.